This T cell receptor (beta chain) was documented in a study of blood T cell repertoires in COVID-19. Study-level background: PBMCs, B-cell-depleted T cells, or T cells were the source of the cDNA or gDNA that made up the material.

This CDR3 is 14 amino acids long. Trimming took 8 bases from V and 3 from J; bases not matched to a gene: 5. Per the germline V gene, CDR1 is MNHEY and CDR2 is SMNVEV (reference sequence). In the authors' methods: Amplification from reference gene primers served as the basis for estimated nucleated cell counts. The assay was immunoSEQ multiplex PCR, and TCRdb's table has in-frame clones only and misses some. That table is the source of V, J and clone size, and D and trimming were worked out from the DNA. The sample holds 120,000 to 150,000 clones, 70% to 90% seen once. Sequenced: peripheral blood. The receptor was derived from a human donor with acute or convalescent COVID-19. The donor label of this sample is uncertain. J is TRBJ2-1 and V is TRBV27; 9 positions agree with TRBD2. The CDR3 DNA is TGTGCCAGCCGCGGGGGGGCCGGCTACAATGAGCAGTTCTTC. Translating it yields CASRGGAGYNEQFF.